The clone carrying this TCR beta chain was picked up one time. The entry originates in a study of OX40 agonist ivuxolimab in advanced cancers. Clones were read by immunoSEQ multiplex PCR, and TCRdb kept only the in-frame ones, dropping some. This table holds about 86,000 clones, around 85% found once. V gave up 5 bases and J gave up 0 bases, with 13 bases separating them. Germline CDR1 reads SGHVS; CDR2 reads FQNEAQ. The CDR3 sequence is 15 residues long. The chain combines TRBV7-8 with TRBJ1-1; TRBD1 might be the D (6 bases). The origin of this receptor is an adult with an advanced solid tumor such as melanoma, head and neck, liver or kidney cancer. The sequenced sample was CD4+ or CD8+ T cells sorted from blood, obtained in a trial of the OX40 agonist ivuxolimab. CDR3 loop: CASSAGQLLNTEAFF. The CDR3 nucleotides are TGTGCCAGCAGCGCCGGACAGCTATTGAACACTGAAGCTTTCTTT.